These T cell receptor beta chains were read from a single sample in a study of regulatory T cells in long-lasting Graves disease. One entry per CDR3 protein results from TCRdb running MiXCR on the multiplex PCR reads. The data contain some 470,000 distinct CDR3 sequences, about a fifth of them singletons. Sequencing used peripheral blood mononuclear cells (PBMCs), obtained when the disease was refractory, from a patient treated with antithyroid drugs. Source of these receptors: a female donor with Graves disease. Each CDR3 is given with its conserved first and last residue. The D gene is left open where the match is weak. Clone size is stated in some rows and not others, as once, few, many or a class when expanded.

J: TRBJ1-1
V: TRBV7-6
D: -
size: many
CDR3: CASSPRTAHTEAFF
DNA: TGTGCCAGCAGCCCCCGGACGGCACACACTGAAGCTTTCTTT

J: TRBJ1-5
V: TRBV12-3/TRBV12-4
D: -
size: -
CDR3: CASSLSWGNQPQHF
DNA: TGTGCCAGCAGTTTATCATGGGGGAATCAGCCCCAGCATTTT

J: TRBJ2-1
V: TRBV11-2
D: -
size: -
CDR3: CASRVVGNEQFF
DNA: TGTGCCAGCAGAGTTGTGGGGAATGAGCAGTTCTTC

J: TRBJ1-2
V: TRBV29-1
D: -
size: few
CDR3: CSVGGQRYGYTF
DNA: TGCAGCGTTGGAGGACAGCGCTATGGCTACACCTTC

J: TRBJ2-6
V: TRBV6-1
D: -
size: -
CDR3: CATRGGSGANVLTF
DNA: TGTGCCACCCGGGGAGGAAGTGGGGCCAACGTCCTGACTTTC

J: TRBJ1-5
V: TRBV28
D: TRBD1
size: many
CDR3: CASRQASGGGQPQHF
DNA: TGTGCCAGTCGGCAAGCATCAGGGGGAGGGCAGCCCCAGCATTTT

J: TRBJ1-6
V: TRBV20-1
D: TRBD1
size: -
CDR3: CSAREVPGGGEDSPLHF
DNA: TGCAGTGCTAGAGAGGTCCCAGGGGGAGGGGAGGATTCACCCCTCCACTTT

J: TRBJ2-5
V: TRBV15
D: -
size: few
CDR3: CATSRDQGARLRETQYF
DNA: TGTGCCACCAGCAGAGATCAAGGGGCCAGGTTGCGTGAGACCCAGTACTTC

J: TRBJ2-3
V: TRBV7-9
D: -
size: -
CDR3: CASSLGLQGRDTQYF
DNA: TGTGCCAGCAGCTTAGGGTTACAGGGAAGAGATACGCAGTATTTT

J: TRBJ1-2
V: TRBV7-2
D: TRBD1
size: many
CDR3: CASSLESEGQANYGYTF
DNA: TGTGCCAGCAGCTTAGAGTCCGAGGGACAGGCTAACTATGGCTACACCTTC

J: TRBJ2-2
V: TRBV29-1
D: -
size: -
CDR3: CSVEDHTQGQNTGELFF
DNA: TGCAGCGTTGAAGATCACACCCAGGGACAGAACACCGGGGAGCTGTTTTTT

J: TRBJ1-5
V: TRBV6-5
D: TRBD1
size: few
CDR3: CASSYEGAGQPQHF
DNA: TGTGCCAGCAGTTACGAGGGGGCAGGTCAGCCCCAGCATTTT

J: TRBJ2-3
V: TRBV12-3/TRBV12-4
D: TRBD2
size: -
CDR3: CASSLTSGVPSTDTQYF
DNA: TGTGCCAGCAGTCTGACTAGCGGGGTTCCTAGCACAGATACGCAGTATTTT

J: TRBJ1-2
V: TRBV28
D: TRBD1
size: many
CDR3: CASSVQGDYGYTF
DNA: TGTGCCAGCAGTGTACAGGGGGATTATGGCTACACCTTC

J: TRBJ1-1
V: TRBV20-1
D: -
size: -
CDR3: CSARRGNAEAFF
DNA: TGCAGTGCCCGAAGGGGTAATGCTGAAGCTTTCTTT

J: TRBJ2-5
V: TRBV6-2/TRBV6-3
D: -
size: few
CDR3: CASNFDPSQETQYF
DNA: TGTGCCAGCAATTTCGACCCAAGCCAAGAGACCCAGTACTTC

J: TRBJ2-1
V: TRBV19
D: TRBD2
size: -
CDR3: CASSIDRASGIYNEQFF
DNA: TGTGCCAGTAGTATAGATCGGGCTAGCGGGATTTACAATGAGCAGTTCTTC

J: TRBJ2-7
V: TRBV9
D: TRBD2
size: -
CDR3: CASSQGLSYF
DNA: TGTGCCAGCAGTCAGGGACTATCCTACTTC

J: TRBJ1-2
V: TRBV2
D: -
size: many
CDR3: CASTLRADSYGYTF
DNA: TGTGCCAGCACCCTTAGGGCCGATTCATATGGCTACACCTTC

J: TRBJ2-7
V: TRBV11-2
D: -
size: -
CDR3: CASSSRTPPYEQYF
DNA: TGTGCCAGCAGCTCCAGGACACCTCCCTACGAGCAGTACTTC

J: TRBJ1-1
V: TRBV3-1
D: TRBD1
size: few
CDR3: CASSQHGTGGINTEAFF
DNA: TGTGCCAGCAGCCAGCACGGGACAGGGGGTATTAACACTGAAGCTTTCTTT

J: TRBJ1-6
V: TRBV9
D: -
size: few
CDR3: CASSVPGVNSPLHF
DNA: TGTGCCAGCAGCGTTCCAGGGGTCAATTCACCCCTCCACTTT

J: TRBJ1-2
V: TRBV12-3/TRBV12-4
D: -
size: many
CDR3: CASSLGGAFYGYTF
DNA: TGTGCCAGCAGTTTAGGGGGGGCCTTCTATGGCTACACCTTC

J: TRBJ2-2
V: TRBV7-2
D: -
size: few
CDR3: CASSQTQNTGELFF
DNA: TGTGCCAGCAGCCAGACTCAGAACACCGGGGAGCTGTTTTTT

J: TRBJ2-7
V: TRBV10-1
D: -
size: many
CDR3: CASSDGTPGSYEQYF
DNA: TGCGCCAGCAGTGACGGGACCCCGGGCTCCTACGAGCAGTACTTC

J: TRBJ1-5
V: TRBV19
D: -
size: few
CDR3: CASSIDTNQPQHF
DNA: TGTGCCAGTAGTATCGACACCAATCAGCCCCAGCATTTT

J: TRBJ1-2
V: TRBV7-2
D: -
size: -
CDR3: CASSPSSGLHGYTF
DNA: TGTGCCAGCAGCCCCTCGAGCGGCCTTCATGGCTACACCTTC

J: TRBJ2-5
V: TRBV19
D: TRBD1
size: few
CDR3: CASSPQGDQETQYF
DNA: TGTGCCAGTAGCCCACAGGGGGACCAAGAGACCCAGTACTTC

J: TRBJ1-2
V: TRBV27
D: -
size: many
CDR3: CASSNIGGPVYGYTF
DNA: TGTGCCAGCAGTAATATCGGGGGGCCGGTCTATGGCTACACCTTC

J: TRBJ1-6
V: TRBV7-3
D: TRBD1
size: -
CDR3: CASSLNFRGRNSPLHF
DNA: TGTGCCAGCAGCTTAAATTTCAGGGGGCGAAATTCACCCCTCCACTTT

J: TRBJ1-2
V: TRBV6-2/TRBV6-3
D: -
size: many
CDR3: CASSYSLEQGDYGYTF
DNA: TGTGCCAGCAGTTACTCGTTGGAACAGGGCGACTATGGCTACACCTTC

J: TRBJ2-7
V: TRBV3-1
D: TRBD2
size: -
CDR3: CASSQEGTSGRYEQYF
DNA: TGTGCCAGCAGCCAAGAGGGGACTAGCGGGAGGTACGAGCAGTACTTC

J: TRBJ2-7
V: TRBV19
D: TRBD2
size: -
CDR3: CASRWAGLASYEQYF
DNA: TGTGCCAGTAGGTGGGCGGGACTAGCTTCCTACGAGCAGTACTTC

J: TRBJ1-1
V: TRBV7-9
D: -
size: few
CDR3: CASSLALPRNTEAFF
DNA: TGTGCCAGCAGCTTAGCCCTCCCCCGGAACACTGAAGCTTTCTTT

J: TRBJ2-7
V: TRBV7-2
D: -
size: many
CDR3: CASRRDARGEQYF
DNA: TGTGCCAGCAGAAGGGACGCGCGCGGCGAGCAGTACTTC

J: TRBJ1-5
V: TRBV24-1
D: -
size: few
CDR3: CATSGTSTDQPQHF
DNA: TGTGCCACCAGTGGCACAAGTACCGATCAGCCCCAGCATTTT

J: TRBJ2-7
V: TRBV28
D: -
size: many
CDR3: CASSPIHPEQYF
DNA: TGTGCCAGCAGTCCGATACACCCCGAGCAGTACTTC

J: TRBJ2-5
V: TRBV13
D: -
size: many
CDR3: CASSLGAGHETQYF
DNA: TGTGCCAGCAGCTTAGGGGCAGGGCACGAGACCCAGTACTTC

J: TRBJ1-1
V: TRBV11-2
D: -
size: -
CDR3: CASSPQVGGVGLMNTEAFF
DNA: TGTGCCAGCAGCCCCCAGGTGGGGGGGGTCGGGCTCATGAACACTGAAGCTTTCTTT

J: TRBJ1-2
V: TRBV7-8
D: -
size: many
CDR3: CASSLKGANLYGYTF
DNA: TGTGCCAGCAGCTTAAAAGGGGCTAACCTCTATGGCTACACCTTC

J: TRBJ2-1
V: TRBV28
D: TRBD2
size: few
CDR3: CASSSLLAGGPLNEQFF
DNA: TGTGCCAGCAGTTCCCTCTTAGCGGGAGGGCCTCTCAATGAGCAGTTCTTC

J: TRBJ2-7
V: TRBV6-9
D: -
size: few
CDR3: CASSYSGGGVYGQYF
DNA: TGTGCCAGCAGTTACTCAGGTGGAGGGGTCTACGGGCAGTACTTC

J: TRBJ2-7
V: TRBV12-3/TRBV12-4
D: -
size: many
CDR3: CASSLALRRGGRGLSYEQYF
DNA: TGTGCCAGCAGTTTAGCGCTAAGGAGGGGCGGTCGAGGGCTCTCCTACGAGCAGTACTTC

J: TRBJ2-7
V: TRBV6-2/TRBV6-3
D: TRBD1
size: few
CDR3: CAAGQAYEQYF
DNA: TGTGCGGCCGGACAGGCCTACGAGCAGTACTTC

J: TRBJ2-5
V: TRBV5-1
D: TRBD2
size: -
CDR3: CASRQILAEETQYF
DNA: TGCGCCAGCAGACAAATCCTAGCGGAAGAGACCCAGTACTTC

J: TRBJ2-2
V: TRBV6-4
D: -
size: -
CDR3: CASSGGSNTGELFF
DNA: TGTGCCAGCAGCGGGGGATCGAACACCGGGGAGCTGTTTTTT

J: TRBJ1-1
V: TRBV5-4
D: -
size: few
CDR3: CASSLDSSHGGFF
DNA: TGTGCCAGCAGCTTGGACAGCTCCCATGGAGGTTTCTTT

J: TRBJ2-2
V: TRBV19
D: -
size: -
CDR3: CASSIVGGSVGVGELFF
DNA: TGTGCCAGTAGTATAGTAGGGGGATCGGTAGGGGTCGGGGAGCTGTTTTTT

J: TRBJ2-7
V: TRBV28
D: TRBD2
size: many
CDR3: CASSTPSGSLREGYF
DNA: TGTGCCAGCAGCACGCCAAGCGGGAGCCTACGGGAGGGGTACTTC

J: TRBJ2-2
V: TRBV7-2
D: -
size: -
CDR3: CASSPRRAGVGELFF
DNA: TGTGCCAGCAGCCCGAGGAGGGCCGGGGTCGGGGAGCTGTTTTTT

J: TRBJ2-7
V: TRBV7-2
D: -
size: many
CDR3: CASSFGPLEQYF
DNA: TGTGCCAGCAGCTTTGGACCCTTGGAGCAGTACTTC